A single sample gave rise to the 29 T cell receptor beta chains below, sequenced in a study of T cells in Graves' hyperthyroidism and ophthalmopathy. Amplification of TCR beta CDR3 regions was performed using RNA transcripts as template. HTBI primers drove first-round RT-PCR of the TCR CDR3. A single record per CDR3 protein comes from TCRdb applying MiXCR to the multiplex PCR reads. The sample shows 250,000 to 400,000 distinct CDR3 sequences, roughly an eighth of them seen only once. The sequenced sample was blood. Receptors originate from a woman aged 40 to 50 with Graves' ophthalmopathy.

This clonotype showed up many times. This chain connects TRBV12-3 or TRBV12-4 to TRBJ1-1; 9 nucleotides agree with TRBD1. The CDR3 consists of 14 residues. The V and J ends lost 5 bases and 4 bases, in that order; junction bases with no gene match: 5. CDR3 loop: CASSPDRGRTEAFF. CDR3 in DNA: TGTGCCAGCAGTCCGGACAGGGGTCGCACTGAAGCTTTCTTT.

The V gene is TRBV28, the J gene TRBJ2-7; 7 bases line up with TRBD1. The junction had 5 bases not matched to a gene; V was cut back by 8 bases and J by 4 bases. Germline CDR1 and CDR2: MDHEN and SYDVKM. The CDR3 loop spans 12 amino acids. The chain's CDR3 is CASGRQGYEQYF. The CDR3, as DNA: TGTGCCAGCGGGAGACAGGGTTACGAGCAGTACTTC.

The V call is TRBV19, the J call TRBJ1-5; 8 bases line up with TRBD1. With V trimmed by 8 bases and J by 3 bases, 6 bases remained unmatched. Germline loops: CDR1 LNHDA, CDR2 SQIVND (reference sequence). CDR3 length equals 14 residues. The CDR3 loop reads CASDRGIVNQPQHF. The CDR3 coding sequence is TGTGCCAGTGACAGGGGAATTGTCAATCAGCCCCAGCATTTT.

This chain joins TRBV6-1 and TRBJ1-2, with a tentative D call TRBD1 (6 bases). The CDR3 extends over 12 amino acids. V lost 3 bases and J 6 bases, leaving 8 bases between the germline ends. Germline assignment: CDR1 MNHNS and CDR2 SASEGT. The CDR3 DNA is TGTGCCAGCAGTGAGTCAGGGGATGGCTACACCTTC. Protein sequence: CASSESGDGYTF.

This clonotype was counted between two and nine times. This chain links TRBV12-3 or TRBV12-4 with TRBJ2-3; TRBD2 might be the D (5 bases). Trimming removed 9 bases at V and 2 bases at J, with 12 bases between. The CDR3 has 13 residues. For the CDR3, the DNA is TGTGCCAGTCGAGACTACCACACAGATACGCAGTATTTT. Translation: CASRDYHTDTQYF.

This clonotype showed up just a few times. The V and J genes are TRBV27 and TRBJ1-6; D is undetermined. The V gene's germline CDR1 is MNHEY and CDR2 SMNVEV (reference sequence). CDR3 size: 13 residues. V was pared by 3 bases and J by 9 bases, with 9 bases between. The CDR3 reads CASSFAWGSPLHF. CDR3 nucleotides: TGTGCCAGCAGTTTTGCTTGGGGTTCACCCCTCCACTTT.

The chain carries TRBV9 and TRBJ2-7, with 10 bases matching TRBD2. CDR1 and CDR2 from the germline V gene are SGDLS and YYNGEE. V lost 1 base and J lost 7; bases outside the gene matches: 5. The CDR3 totals 14 residues. CDR3 region: CASSVQSGRGEQYF. CDR3 in DNA: TGTGCCAGCAGCGTACAGAGCGGGAGGGGGGAGCAGTACTTC. The full variable domain, its missing parts supplied by reference TRBV9 and TRBJ2-7, is DSGVTQTPKHLITATGQRVTLRCSPRSGDLSVYWYQQSLDQGLQFLIQYYNGEERAKGNILERFSAQQFPDLHSELNLSSLELGDSALYFCASSVQSGRGEQYFGPGTRLTVT.

This clonotype was observed at least ten times. This chain connects TRBV11-2 to TRBJ1-1, with D possibly being TRBD1 (5 bases). From germline, CDR1 is SGHAT and CDR2 FQNNGV. Trimming pared 1 base from V and 4 bases from J, leaving 10 bases between. The CDR3 covers 14 residues. The CDR3 here is CASSLVQGPTEAFF. In nucleotides, the CDR3 is TGTGCCAGCAGCTTAGTTCAGGGTCCCACTGAAGCTTTCTTT. Drawing the rest from reference TRBV11-2 and TRBJ1-1, the complete variable domain is EAGVAQSPRYKIIEKRQSVAFWCNPISGHATLYWYQQILGQGPKLLIQFQNNGVVDDSQLPKDRFSAERLKGVDSTLKIQPAKLEDSAVYLCASSLVQGPTEAFFGQGTRLTVV.

The V call is TRBV19, the J call TRBJ1-5, with TRBD1 identical over 7 bases. From germline, CDR1 is LNHDA and CDR2 SQIVND (reference sequence). The trim removed 6 bases at V and 6 bases at J, leaving 11 bases unmatched. The CDR3 runs to 15 residues. The CDR3 region has the DNA TGTGCCAGTAGAATATTAGACAGGGATGGTCAGCCCCAGCATTTT. Protein product: CASRILDRDGQPQHF.

This clonotype was counted a few times. The V gene is TRBV19, the J gene TRBJ1-3, with 7 bases aligning to TRBD1. The trim removed 5 bases at V and 2 bases at J, leaving 6 bases unmatched. From germline, CDR1 is LNHDA and CDR2 SQIVND (reference sequence). This CDR3 is built from 15 residues. CDR3 residues: CASSDFGTAGNTIYF. The DNA of the CDR3 is TGTGCCAGTAGTGATTTCGGGACAGCTGGAAACACCATATATTTT. Combining the CDR3 with reference TRBV19 and TRBJ1-3 gives the whole variable domain DGGITQSPKYLFRKEGQNVTLSCEQNLNHDAMYWYRQDPGQGLRLIYYSQIVNDFQKGDIAEGYSVSREKKESFPLTVTSAQKNPTAFYLCASSDFGTAGNTIYFGEGSWLTVV.

The table lists this clonotype with many counts. This chain connects TRBV2 to TRBJ2-5; TRBD1 or TRBD2 may be the D gene (5 bases each). The germline CDR1 and CDR2 sequences are SNHLY and FYNNEI. Trimming cost V 3 bases and J 4 bases, with 21 bases left between them. The CDR3 contains 17 residues. CDR3 sequence: CASSDRSVRARGETQYF. DNA of the CDR3: TGTGCCAGCAGTGACCGCTCGGTTAGGGCGAGGGGAGAGACCCAGTACTTC.

CDR3 DNA sequence: TGTGCCAGCACCCAGACAGGGGGCCTCGAGACCCAGTACTTC. This translates into CASTQTGGLETQYF. The V call is TRBV6-2 or TRBV6-3, the J call TRBJ2-5, with 10 bases identical to TRBD1. CDR1 is MNHEY and CDR2 is SVGEGT in the germline V gene. V lost 7 bases and J lost 5; bases outside the gene matches: 7. This CDR3 is built from 14 residues.

To note about this clonotype: One end of the junction is discordant with germline, which a read error may explain. The chain couples TRBV2 to TRBJ2-7, with 13 bases matching TRBD2. CDR1 is SNHLY, CDR2 FYNNEI, per germline. CDR3 size: 15 residues. CDR3 residues: CASRSTSGRRYERYF. The CDR3 DNA follows: TGTGCCAGCAGGTCGACTAGCGGGAGGCGGTACGAGCGGTACTTC. The whole variable domain, remainder taken from reference TRBV2 and TRBJ2-7, is EPEVTQTPSHQVTQMGQEVILRCVPISNHLYFYWYRQILGQKVEFLVSFYNNEISEKSEIFDDQFSVERPDGSNFTLKIRSTKLEDSAMYFCASRSTSGRRYERYFGPGTRLTVT.

The V and J genes are TRBV7-2 and TRBJ2-1; 13 bases map to TRBD2. V lost 5 bases and J lost 8; bases outside the gene matches: 15. Germline assignment: CDR1 SGHTA and CDR2 FQGNSA. The CDR3 has 18 residues. The DNA of the CDR3 is TGTGCCAGCAGCCGACATCTACGACTAGCGGGAGGAGCCGATGAGCAGTTCTTC. Its translation is CASSRHLRLAGGADEQFF. Drawing the rest from reference TRBV7-2 and TRBJ2-1, the complete variable domain is GAGVSQSPSNKVTEKGKDVELRCDPISGHTALYWYRQSLGQGLEFLIYFQGNSAPDKSGLPSDRFSAERTGGSVSTLTIQRTQQEDSAVYLCASSRHLRLAGGADEQFFGPGTRLTVL.

This clonotype was picked up a small number of times. The chain is built from TRBV19 and TRBJ2-3, with unresolved D. The germline gives CDR1 LNHDA, CDR2 SQIVND (reference sequence). This CDR3 contains 14 residues. The V gene lost 5 bases and the J gene lost 2 bases, with 11 bases spanning the gap. CDR3 in amino acids: CASSVGSFTDTQYF. Here the CDR3 DNA reads TGTGCCAGTAGTGTTGGGTCCTTCACAGATACGCAGTATTTT.

CDR3 in amino acids: CASSSNRGETQYF. The CDR3 region has the DNA TGTGCCAGCAGCTCTAACAGGGGAGAGACCCAGTACTTC. This rearrangement joins TRBV11-2 to TRBJ2-5, with 7 positions matching TRBD1. Trimming removed 4 bases from V and 4 bases from J; junction bases left unmatched: 3. The CDR3 is made up of 13 amino acids. Per germline, CDR1 SGHAT and CDR2 FQNNGV.

The chain recombines TRBV15 with TRBJ1-5; the D gene is possibly TRBD1 (5 bases). This CDR3 comprises 16 residues. Per the germline V gene, CDR1 is LNHNV and CDR2 is YYDKDF (reference sequence). The germline V and J ends were trimmed by 0 bases and 1 base, with 10 bases remaining between them. The chain's CDR3 is CATSRDRGASNQPQHF. CDR3 DNA: TGTGCCACCAGCAGAGACCGAGGGGCAAGCAATCAGCCCCAGCATTTT.

The V call is TRBV19, the J call TRBJ2-7; TRBD1 matches 7 bases. J lost 0 bases, V lost 10 bases, and 6 bases had no gene match. This CDR3 has 13 residues. Germline CDR1 reads LNHDA; CDR2 reads SQIVND (reference sequence). The CDR3 here is CATATGSSYEQYF. The DNA for the CDR3 is TGTGCCACCGCGACAGGGAGCTCCTACGAGCAGTACTTC.

The V gene is TRBV7-9, the J gene TRBJ1-2, with TRBD1 matching 7 bases. CDR1 is SEHNR, CDR2 FQNEAQ, per germline (reference sequence). This CDR3 comprises 15 residues. Losses at the gene ends were 1 base for V and 2 bases for J; bases not matched to a gene: 4. The CDR3, as DNA: TGTGCCAGCAGCTTAGGGCCGGGACAGAACTATGGCTACACCTTC. It codes for CASSLGPGQNYGYTF.

Many counts were recorded for this clonotype. The rearrangement uses TRBV3-1 and TRBJ2-1; tentative D call: TRBD2 (5 bases). Per germline, CDR1 LGHDT and CDR2 YNNKEL (reference sequence). The CDR3 loop spans 13 amino acids. Trimming stripped 3 bases from V and 14 bases from J, with 17 bases between. In DNA form, the CDR3 reads TGTGCCAGCAGCCAGAACAGAGGGCCTAGGGAGTTCTTC. As protein: CASSQNRGPREFF.

The table lists this clonotype with many counts. V gene TRBV6-6 combines with J gene TRBJ1-2; D is perhaps TRBD1 (5 bases). Trimming cost V 2 bases and J 6 bases, with 16 bases left between them. Per germline, CDR1 MNHNY and CDR2 SVGAGI (reference sequence). The CDR3 runs 15 residues. The CDR3 region is CASSYRGGHVDGYTF. In nucleotides, the CDR3 is TGTGCCAGCAGTTACAGGGGCGGGCATGTGGATGGCTACACCTTC.

This clonotype was observed at least ten times. V is TRBV12-3 or TRBV12-4 and J is TRBJ1-2; TRBD1 matches at 11 bases. CDR3 size: 14 residues. J gave up 8 bases and V 6 bases, and 8 bases lay outside the gene matches. CDR3 residues: CASSNGQGAPGYTF. The CDR3 DNA reads TGTGCCAGCAGCAATGGACAGGGGGCGCCGGGCTACACCTTC.

This clonotype was seen at least ten times. This chain connects TRBV29-1 to TRBJ2-7, with D tentatively TRBD1 (6 bases). The V end was cut by 1 base, the J end by 0 bases, with 16 bases between. Germline V gene data show CDR1 as SQVTM and CDR2 as ANQGSEA. This CDR3 comprises 16 residues. In DNA form, the CDR3 reads TGCAGCGTTGAAGGGTTGACGGGACACAGCTCCTACGAGCAGTACTTC. Translation: CSVEGLTGHSSYEQYF.

This clonotype showed up many times. The chain has TRBV7-6 and TRBJ1-1, with 8 bases fitting TRBD1. Germline-derived CDR1 and CDR2 are SGHVS and FNYEAQ. The CDR3 contains 15 residues. Trimming removed 3 bases from V and 5 bases from J; junction bases left unmatched: 8. The CDR3 nucleotides are TGTGCCAGCAGCTTGGAAGGACAGGGTGGGACTGAAGCTTTCTTT. It is translated as CASSLEGQGGTEAFF.

This clonotype came up many times. The V gene is TRBV11-2, the J gene TRBJ2-2; D may correspond to TRBD1 or TRBD2 (6 bases each). The germline V and J ends were trimmed by 5 bases and 6 bases, with 13 bases remaining between them. The germline V gene encodes CDR1 SGHAT and CDR2 FQNNGV. CDR3 length: 14 residues. The CDR3 bases are TGTGCCAGCAGCCCTAGGGGGGCTGCCGGGGAGCTGTTTTTT. It is translated as CASSPRGAAGELFF.

The rearrangement links TRBV27 to TRBJ2-3; either TRBD1 or TRBD2 may fit D (5 bases each). Germline assignment: CDR1 MNHEY and CDR2 SMNVEV (reference sequence). This CDR3 spans 12 amino acids. V was cut by 4 bases and J by 8 bases, with 10 bases left in between. The CDR3 spells CASSWGSGTQYF. CDR3 bases: TGTGCCAGCAGTTGGGGGAGCGGTACGCAGTATTTT.

This clonotype has at least ten counts. The chain employs TRBV11-2 and TRBJ1-1, with D maybe TRBD1 (6 bases). Germline assignment: CDR1 SGHAT and CDR2 FQNNGV. The V gene lost 1 base and the J gene lost 7 bases, with 13 bases spanning the gap. The CDR3 contains 14 residues. The CDR3 DNA reads as TGTGCCAGCAGCTTAGTGGGGGGGGCAGGTGAAGCTTTCTTT. Amino acids: CASSLVGGAGEAFF.

A few counts support this clonotype. This sequence may be a read error, since a much larger clone differs from it by one base. The gene calls are TRBV10-3 and TRBJ1-2, with 8 positions matching TRBD1. This CDR3 is built from 13 residues. CDR1 ENHRY and CDR2 SYGVKD come from the germline V gene. V gave up 4 bases and J gave up 7 bases; unmatched junction bases: 5. In nucleotides, the CDR3 is TGTGCCATCAGTGTGTCAGGGGGCGGTGGCTACACCTTC. Residues: CAISVSGGGGYTF.

J is TRBJ1-2 and V is TRBV10-3; D unclear. The germline V gene has CDR1 ENHRY and CDR2 SYGVKD. The CDR3 has 13 amino acids. Trimming stripped 2 bases from V and 3 bases from J, with 7 bases between. CDR3 amino acids: CAISEMEDYGYTF. The CDR3 coding sequence is TGTGCCATCAGTGAGATGGAAGACTATGGCTACACCTTC.